A selection of T cell receptor beta chains follows, all from one sample in a study of shared clonotypes between healthy human individuals. Clones were read by immunoSEQ multiplex PCR, and TCRdb kept only the in-frame ones, dropping some. Of 2 million to 2.5 million clones in the sample, under 95% are singletons; the top ten hold 1.5% to 2%. Sequences were obtained from naive CD8+ T cells from PBMCs. The receptor set was obtained from a man aged 18-30 years in good health. Some clones in this sample may be carry-over from other donors' samples. Each CDR3 is given with its conserved first and last residue. A D gene is named only where the DNA matches it firmly. Size is stated for part of the rows, as once, few or many counts, or as a class when the clone is expanded.

clone size,J gene,V gene,D gene,CDR3 protein,CDR3 DNA
.,TRBJ2-4,TRBV2,.,CASVGSFAKNIQYF,TGTGCCAGCGTTGGGTCTTTCGCCAAAAACATTCAGTACTTC
.,TRBJ2-1,TRBV9,TRBD2,CASSVRLAGYNEQFF,TGTGCCAGCAGCGTCCGACTAGCTGGCTACAATGAGCAGTTCTTC
.,TRBJ2-7,TRBV30,.,CAWRKVVDYEQYF,TGTGCCTGGAGGAAGGTAGTTGACTACGAGCAGTACTTC
.,TRBJ1-1,TRBV4-1,.,CASSQGPTRLQEAFF,TGCGCCAGCAGCCAAGGACCCACCAGACTTCAAGAAGCTTTCTTT
few,TRBJ1-1,TRBV6-6,TRBD1,CASTTSDRAEAFF,TGTGCCAGCACTACCTCCGACAGGGCCGAAGCTTTCTTT
.,TRBJ2-7,TRBV28,.,CASSLPWRDEQYF,TGTGCCAGCAGTTTACCGTGGCGGGACGAGCAGTACTTC
.,TRBJ2-7,TRBV28,.,CASSLGATYEQYF,TGTGCCAGCAGTTTGGGCGCTACCTACGAGCAGTACTTC
once,TRBJ2-1,TRBV9,.,CASSWGYNEQFF,TGTGCCAGCTCGTGGGGGTACAATGAGCAGTTCTTC
.,TRBJ2-3,TRBV19,TRBD2,CARGAGTSGTDTQYF,TGTGCCAGGGGAGCCGGGACTAGCGGGACAGATACGCAGTATTTT
.,TRBJ2-2,TRBV19,.,CASSIEYRWQNTGELFF,TGTGCCAGTAGTATAGAGTATAGGTGGCAGAACACCGGGGAGCTGTTTTTT
.,TRBJ2-2,TRBV9,.,CASTDRNTGELFF,TGTGCCAGCACCGACAGAAACACCGGGGAGCTGTTTTTT
.,TRBJ2-1,TRBV29-1,.,CSVEGGASGHYNEQFF,TGCAGCGTTGAGGGGGGCGCTAGCGGACACTACAATGAGCAGTTCTTC
.,TRBJ2-2,TRBV10-3,.,CAISEAGELFF,TGTGCCATCAGTGAAGCCGGGGAGCTGTTTTTT
.,TRBJ1-2,TRBV7-9,.,CASSSPIGAPYGYTF,TGTGCCAGCAGCTCCCCAATTGGGGCGCCGTATGGCTACACCTTC
.,TRBJ2-6,TRBV19,.,CASSIKGSGANVLTF,TGTGCCAGTAGTATAAAGGGTAGTGGGGCCAACGTCCTGACTTTC
.,TRBJ2-3,TRBV30,.,CAWSTVHTDTQYF,TGTGCCTGGAGTACGGTCCACACAGATACACAGTATTTT
.,TRBJ2-5,TRBV27,.,CASSLSDGRGTQYF,TGTGCCAGCAGTTTATCGGACGGAAGAGGGACCCAGTACTTC
.,TRBJ2-3,TRBV21-1,.,CASRKREEGTDTQYF,TGTGCCAGCCGGAAGAGGGAGGAAGGCACAGATACGCAGTATTTT
few,TRBJ1-1,TRBV10-2,.,CASSESGLNTEAFF,TGCGCCAGCAGTGAGTCCGGGTTAAACACTGAAGCTTTCTTT
.,TRBJ2-7,TRBV27,TRBD2,CASSREVTSGRDEQYF,TGTGCCAGCAGTAGGGAGGTCACTAGCGGGAGAGACGAGCAGTACTTC
once,TRBJ1-1,TRBV25-1,TRBD1,CASRADRDEAFF,TGTGCCAGCAGAGCCGACAGGGATGAAGCTTTCTTT
once,TRBJ2-1,TRBV9,TRBD2,CASSDPLAGGHNEQFF,TGTGCCAGCAGCGATCCACTAGCGGGAGGTCACAATGAGCAGTTCTTC
.,TRBJ1-1,TRBV27,.,CASSLLREGGTEAFF,TGTGCCAGCAGTTTACTACGCGAAGGGGGAACTGAAGCTTTCTTT
once,TRBJ1-2,TRBV6-1,.,CASRQREGYTF,TGTGCCAGCAGACAGCGGGAAGGCTACACCTTC
.,TRBJ2-3,TRBV19,.,CASRPGWGQVLKGTDTQYF,TGTGCCAGTAGGCCCGGGTGGGGGCAAGTTCTGAAAGGCACAGATACGCAGTATTTT
.,TRBJ2-4,TRBV6-6,.,CASSFGPADIQYF,TGTGCCAGCAGTTTTGGACCGGCGGACATTCAGTACTTC
once,TRBJ2-2,TRBV9,.,CASSPDPRRTGELFF,TGTGCCAGCAGCCCCGACCCCCGGCGAACCGGGGAGCTGTTTTTT
.,TRBJ1-4,TRBV9,.,CASSAQGSTNEKLFF,TGTGCCAGCAGCGCCCAGGGATCAACTAATGAAAAACTGTTTTTT